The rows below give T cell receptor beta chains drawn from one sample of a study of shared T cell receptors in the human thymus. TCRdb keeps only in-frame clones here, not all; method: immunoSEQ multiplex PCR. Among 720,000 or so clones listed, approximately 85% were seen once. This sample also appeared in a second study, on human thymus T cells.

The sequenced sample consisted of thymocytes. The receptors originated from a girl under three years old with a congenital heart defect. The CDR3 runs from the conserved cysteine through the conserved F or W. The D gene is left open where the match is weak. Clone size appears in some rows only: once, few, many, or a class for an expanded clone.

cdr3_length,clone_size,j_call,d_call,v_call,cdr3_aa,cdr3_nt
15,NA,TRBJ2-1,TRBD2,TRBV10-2,CASRHGLAEHNEQFF,TGCGCCAGCAGACATGGACTAGCGGAGCACAATGAGCAGTTCTTC
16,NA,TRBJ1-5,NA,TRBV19,CASSIGWQGGNQPQHF,TGTGCCAGTAGTATAGGATGGCAGGGTGGCAATCAGCCCCAGCATTTT
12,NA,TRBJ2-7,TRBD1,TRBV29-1,CSAVTGSYEQYF,TGCAGCGCAGTGACAGGGTCCTACGAGCAGTACTTC
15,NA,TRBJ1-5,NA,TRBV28,CASSFQPRVREPQHF,TGTGCCAGCAGTTTTCAGCCTAGGGTGAGGGAGCCCCAGCATTTT
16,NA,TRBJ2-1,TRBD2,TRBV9,CASSVEAGSSYNEQFF,TGTGCCAGCAGCGTAGAAGCGGGGAGCTCCTACAATGAGCAGTTCTTC
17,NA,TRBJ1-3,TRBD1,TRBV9,CASSVARQGQSGNTIYF,TGTGCCAGCAGCGTCGCCAGACAGGGGCAATCTGGAAACACCATATATTTT
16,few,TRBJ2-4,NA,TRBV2,CASSGRGALAKNIQYF,TGTGCCAGCAGTGGCCGTGGGGCGCTTGCCAAAAACATTCAGTACTTC
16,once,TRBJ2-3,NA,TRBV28,CASSSGEFSSTDTQYF,TGTGCCAGCAGTTCCGGGGAGTTCTCTAGCACAGATACGCAATATTTT
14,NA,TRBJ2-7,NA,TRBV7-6,CASSLALSQYEQYF,TGTGCCAGCAGCTTAGCACTAAGCCAATACGAGCAGTACTTC
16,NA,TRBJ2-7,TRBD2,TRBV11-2,CASSLGVGGGSYEQYF,TGTGCCAGCAGCTTAGGGGTGGGCGGGGGTTCCTACGAGCAGTACTTC
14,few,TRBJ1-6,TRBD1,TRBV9,CASSPDRGDSPLHF,TGTGCCAGCAGTCCGGACAGGGGCGATTCACCCCTCCACTTT
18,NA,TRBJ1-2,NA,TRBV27,CASSPHGGGEVGFYGYTF,TGTGCCAGCAGTCCACACGGCGGGGGGGAGGTCGGTTTCTATGGCTACACCTTC
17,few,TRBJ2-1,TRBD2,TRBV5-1,CASSLSPGTSAYNEQFF,TGCGCCAGCAGCTTGTCCCCCGGGACTAGCGCGTACAATGAGCAGTTCTTC
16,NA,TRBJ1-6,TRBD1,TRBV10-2,CASMLDGTGPDSPLHF,TGCGCCAGCATGCTGGACGGGACAGGGCCTGATTCACCCCTCCACTTT
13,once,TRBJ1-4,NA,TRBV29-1,CSVATETNEKLFF,TGCAGCGTAGCGACAGAGACTAATGAAAAACTGTTTTTT
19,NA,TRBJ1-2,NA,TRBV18,CASSPPLPVQAAISYGYTF,TGTGCCAGCTCACCTCCGCTACCTGTACAGGCTGCAATCTCGTATGGCTACACCTTC
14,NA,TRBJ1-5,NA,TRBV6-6,CASSGLGSGQPQHF,TGTGCCAGCAGTGGGTTGGGTTCGGGGCAGCCCCAGCATTTT
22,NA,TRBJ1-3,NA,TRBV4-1,CASSRQPDRGLERILSGNTIYF,TGCGCCAGCAGCCGACAGCCCGACCGGGGGTTGGAGAGGATCCTCTCTGGAAACACCATATATTTT
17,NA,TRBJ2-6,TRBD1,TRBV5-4,CASSQRDRDPGANVLTF,TGTGCCAGCAGCCAGCGGGACAGGGATCCCGGGGCCAACGTCCTGACTTTC
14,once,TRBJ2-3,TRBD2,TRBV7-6,CASSCSGDTDTQYF,TGTGCCAGCAGCTGTAGCGGGGACACAGATACGCAGTATTTT
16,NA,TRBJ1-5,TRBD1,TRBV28,CASSAYRGRGNQPQHF,TGTGCCAGCAGCGCTTACAGGGGACGGGGCAATCAGCCCCAGCATTTT
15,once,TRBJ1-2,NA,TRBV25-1,CASRPGDGYARGYTF,TGTGCCAGCAGGCCAGGGGATGGCTATGCGAGGGGCTACACCTTC
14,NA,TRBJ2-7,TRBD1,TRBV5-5,CASSMDRGSYEQYF,TGTGCCAGCAGCATGGACAGGGGGTCCTACGAGCAGTACTTC
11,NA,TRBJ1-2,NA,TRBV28,CASSLNEGYTF,TGTGCCAGCAGTTTAAATGAGGGCTACACCTTC
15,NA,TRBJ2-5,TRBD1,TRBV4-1,CASSQEDRGLNGQYF,TGCGCCAGCAGCCAAGAGGACAGGGGGCTTAACGGGCAGTACTTC
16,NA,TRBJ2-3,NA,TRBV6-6,CASSTEGGGDTDTQYF,TGTGCCAGCAGCACCGAGGGGGGGGGTGACACAGATACGCAGTATTTT
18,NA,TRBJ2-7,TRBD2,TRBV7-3,CASSLGWGTSGVAYEQYF,TGTGCCAGCAGCTTAGGGTGGGGTACTAGCGGGGTGGCCTACGAGCAGTACTTC
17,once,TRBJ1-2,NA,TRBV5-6,CASSPRAGNSSNYGYTF,TGTGCCAGCAGCCCCCGCGCAGGGAACAGTTCCAACTATGGCTACACCTTC
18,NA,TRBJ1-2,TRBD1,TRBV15,CATSGGGKTGGSNYGYTF,TGTGCCACCAGCGGGGGGGGGAAGACAGGGGGCTCAAACTATGGCTACACCTTC
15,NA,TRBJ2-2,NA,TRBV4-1,CASSQTTFCTGELFF,TGCGCCAGCAGCCAAACTACCTTTTGCACCGGGGAGCTGTTTTTT
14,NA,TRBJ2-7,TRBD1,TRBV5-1,CASSLDRGPYEQYF,TGCGCCAGCAGCCTTGACAGGGGTCCCTACGAGCAGTACTTC
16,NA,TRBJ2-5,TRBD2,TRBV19,CASILVGGAPEGTQYF,TGTGCCAGTATCCTCGTCGGGGGGGCGCCTGAGGGGACCCAGTACTTC
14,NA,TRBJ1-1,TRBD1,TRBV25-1,CASKRTGLDTEAFF,TGTGCCAGCAAGAGGACAGGTCTTGACACTGAAGCTTTCTTT
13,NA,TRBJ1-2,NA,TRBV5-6,CASSLAVVRGYTF,TGTGCCAGCAGCTTGGCCGTGGTCCGGGGCTACACCTTC
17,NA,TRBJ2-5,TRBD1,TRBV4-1,CASSQNLPGQRQETQYF,TGCGCCAGCAGCCAAAACTTGCCGGGACAGCGGCAAGAGACCCAGTACTTC
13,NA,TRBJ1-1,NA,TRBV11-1,CASSLGGDTEAFF,TGTGCCAGCAGCTTAGGGGGGGACACTGAAGCTTTCTTT
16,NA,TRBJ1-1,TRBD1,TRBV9,CASSAIQTGQGTEAFF,TGTGCCAGCAGCGCAATCCAGACGGGACAGGGTACTGAAGCTTTCTTT
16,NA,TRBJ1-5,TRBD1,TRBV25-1,CASSEGTGVTNQPQHF,TGTGCCAGCAGTGAAGGGACAGGGGTAACCAATCAGCCCCAGCATTTT
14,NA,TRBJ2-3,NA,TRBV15,CATMVQTSTDTQYF,TGTGCCACCATGGTACAGACGAGCACAGATACGCAGTATTTT
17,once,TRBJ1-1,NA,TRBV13,CASSFVPSQGMNTEAFF,TGTGCCAGCAGCTTTGTCCCCTCACAGGGTATGAACACTGAAGCTTTCTTT
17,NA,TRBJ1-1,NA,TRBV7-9,CASSLAWGLYIHTEAFF,TGTGCCAGCAGCCTAGCCTGGGGCTTGTACATCCACACTGAAGCTTTCTTT
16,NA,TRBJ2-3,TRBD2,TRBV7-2,CASFGGEGNGTDTQYF,TGTGCCAGCTTTGGAGGGGAGGGGAATGGCACAGATACGCAGTATTTT
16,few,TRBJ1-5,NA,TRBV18,CASSPDGDYSNQPQHF,TGTGCCAGCTCACCGGACGGTGACTATAGCAATCAGCCCCAGCATTTT
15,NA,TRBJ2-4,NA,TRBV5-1,CASSLGGDGGDIQYF,TGCGCCAGCAGCTTGGGTGGGGACGGAGGGGACATTCAGTACTTC
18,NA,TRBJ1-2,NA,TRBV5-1,CASSSGEGSRLANYGYTF,TGCGCCAGCAGCTCTGGAGAGGGTTCTCGATTGGCTAACTATGGCTACACCTTC
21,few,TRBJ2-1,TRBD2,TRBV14,CASSHLPSGWRGVPSYNEQFF,TGTGCCAGCAGCCACTTGCCTAGTGGTTGGCGGGGGGTCCCCTCCTACAATGAGCAGTTCTTC
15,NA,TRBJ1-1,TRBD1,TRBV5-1,CASSLHRGENTEAFF,TGCGCCAGCAGCCTACACAGGGGAGAGAACACTGAAGCTTTCTTT
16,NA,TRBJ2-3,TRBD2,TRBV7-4,CASSPRLAGRTDTQYF,TGTGCCAGCAGCCCCCGACTAGCGGGGCGCACAGATACGCAGTATTTT